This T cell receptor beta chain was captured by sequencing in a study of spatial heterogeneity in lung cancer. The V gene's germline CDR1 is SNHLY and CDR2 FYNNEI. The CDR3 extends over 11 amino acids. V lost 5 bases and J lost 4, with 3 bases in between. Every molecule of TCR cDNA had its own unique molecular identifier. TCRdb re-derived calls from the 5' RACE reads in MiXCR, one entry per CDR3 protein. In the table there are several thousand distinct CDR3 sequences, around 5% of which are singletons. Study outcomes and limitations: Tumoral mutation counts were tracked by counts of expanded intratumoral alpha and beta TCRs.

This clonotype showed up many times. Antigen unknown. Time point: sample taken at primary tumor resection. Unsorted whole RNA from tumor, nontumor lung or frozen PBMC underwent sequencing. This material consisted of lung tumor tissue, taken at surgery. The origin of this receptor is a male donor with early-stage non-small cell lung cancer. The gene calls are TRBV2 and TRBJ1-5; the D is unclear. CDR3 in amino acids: CASSLNQPQHF. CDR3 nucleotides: TGTGCCAGCAGTCTGAATCAGCCCCAGCATTTT.